This entry lists 31 T cell receptor beta chains sequenced from one sample in a study of a mutant IDH1 vaccine in newly diagnosed glioma. Documented time point: week 11, during vaccination. Doses consisted of 300 ug of mutant IDH1 20-mer peptide each, paired with topical imiquimod. Clones were sequenced by immunoSEQ multiplex PCR, and TCRdb holds only the in-frame ones, with some missing. The data hold roughly 120,000 clones, with roughly 75% observed a single time. These TCRs are of unknown antigen specificity. The source material was PBMCs, sampled from a glioma patient whose treatment included an IDH1 peptide vaccine. The receptors shown here come from a man aged 40-49 years with glioma.

This chain joins TRBV27 and TRBJ1-1; perhaps TRBD1 as D (5 bases). The germline V gene encodes CDR1 MNHEY and CDR2 SMNVEV (reference sequence). Between the trimmed V and J ends, which lost 6 bases and 1 base, there was a span of 12 bases. CDR3 length: 14 residues. In nucleotides, the CDR3 is TGTGCCAGCAGGTTGTACGGACAGAACACTGAAGCTTTCTTT. Its translation is CASRLYGQNTEAFF.

CDR3 in amino acids: CASSPRGIADTQYF. CDR3 DNA sequence: TGTGCCAGCAGCCCCAGGGGTATCGCAGATACGCAGTATTTT. V and J are TRBV6-5 and TRBJ2-3; D perhaps matches TRBD1 (6 bases). Trimming cost V 6 bases and J 4 bases, with 14 bases left between them. The CDR3 spans 14 residues. Germline assignment: CDR1 MNHEY and CDR2 SVGAGI.

The genes are TRBV21-1 and TRBJ1-5; the table's D call, TRBD1, was not checked against the DNA. TRBV21-1 is annotated as a pseudogene. The CDR3 contains 20 residues. CDR3: CASSKVFRLPRAYSNQPQHF. The CDR3, as DNA: TGTGCCAGCAGCAAAGTTTTTCGACTCCCCAGGGCGTATAGCAATCAGCCCCAGCATTTT.

This clone has at least ten counts. This chain links TRBV14 with TRBJ1-1, with D hard to call. This CDR3 contains 10 residues. Germline CDR1 and CDR2: SGHDN and FVKESK. CDR3 sequence (DNA): TGTGCTTATAAGGCCGGAACAGCTTTCTTT. Its protein is CAYKAGTAFF.

The chain joins TRBV18 to TRBJ2-5, with a tentative D call TRBD2 (6 bases). The length of the CDR3 is 17 residues. Germline V lookup: CDR1 KGHSH, CDR2 LQKENI. The V end lost 4 bases, the J end lost 1 base, and 19 bases lay between the germline ends. CDR3 loop: CASSRSVGRGTQETQYF. CDR3 in DNA: TGTGCCAGCTCACGGTCTGTTGGACGGGGGACCCAAGAGACCCAGTACTTC.

The V call is TRBV30, the J call TRBJ1-2, with D unclear. This CDR3 is 12 amino acids long. Trimming took off 1 base at V and 5 bases at J, with 8 bases between the two ends. CDR1 and CDR2 from the germline V gene are GTSNPN and SVGIG (reference sequence). In DNA form, the CDR3 reads TGTGCCTGGAGTGCCCAGTTATATGGCTACACCTTC. It encodes CAWSAQLYGYTF. Supplemented by reference TRBV30 and TRBJ1-2, the full variable domain reads SQTIHQWPATLVQPVGSPLSLECTVEGTSNPNLYWYRQAAGRGLQLLFYSVGIGQISSEVPQNLSASRPQDRQFILSSKKLLLSDSGFYLCAWSAQLYGYTFGSGTRLTVV.

The genes are TRBV2 and TRBJ2-3, with 8 bases aligning to TRBD1. The V gene end was trimmed by 1 base and the J gene end by 5 bases; junction bases not matched to a gene: 14. This CDR3 has 18 residues. The V gene's germline CDR1 is SNHLY and CDR2 FYNNEI. CDR3 sequence reads: CASSEGPPGQGVVDTQYF. CDR3 nucleotides: TGTGCCAGCAGTGAAGGTCCCCCTGGACAGGGTGTGGTAGATACGCAGTATTTT. Full variable domain (remainder filled in from reference TRBV2 and TRBJ2-3): EPEVTQTPSHQVTQMGQEVILRCVPISNHLYFYWYRQILGQKVEFLVSFYNNEISEKSEIFDDQFSVERPDGSNFTLKIRSTKLEDSAMYFCASSEGPPGQGVVDTQYFGPGTRLTVL.

The rearrangement links TRBV7-2 to TRBJ1-2; D might be TRBD1 (5 bases). The CDR3 consists of 15 residues. Trimming removed 2 bases from V and 9 bases from J, with 19 bases in between. Germline assignment: CDR1 SGHTA and CDR2 FQGNSA. The CDR3 DNA is TGTGCCAGCAGCTTATTCTCGCAAGGGACGGGACGCTACACCTTC. Translation gives CASSLFSQGTGRYTF.

The chain recombines TRBV4-3 with TRBJ2-5, with 10 bases lining up with TRBD2. CDR1 is LGHNA and CDR2 is YSLEER in the germline V gene. V trimming: 2 bases; J trimming: 2 bases; junction bases outside the gene matches: 2. The CDR3 extends over 15 amino acids. The chain's CDR3 is CASSQLAGEQETQYF. In nucleotides, the CDR3 is TGCGCCAGCAGCCAACTAGCGGGGGAGCAAGAGACCCAGTACTTC.

The chain joins TRBV9 to TRBJ2-3; 7 bases align to TRBD2. The J segment lost 2 bases and the V segment lost 2 bases, leaving 8 bases of the junction unmatched. The CDR3 runs to 16 residues. Germline loops: CDR1 SGDLS, CDR2 YYNGEE. The CDR3 DNA reads as TGTGCCAGCAGCGTGAGAGGAGCGGGGACCACAGATACGCAGTATTTT. This sequence encodes CASSVRGAGTTDTQYF.

This rearrangement joins TRBV9 to TRBJ2-3; TRBD2 agrees at 11 bases. The germline V gene encodes CDR1 SGDLS and CDR2 YYNGEE. CDR3 length equals 15 residues. The ends lost 5 bases at V and 5 bases at J; junction bases unmatched: 7. The CDR3, as DNA: TGTGCCAGCAGTACTAGCGGGAGCTCACGAGATACGCAGTATTTT. Amino acid sequence: CASSTSGSSRDTQYF.

The V gene is TRBV7-3, the J gene TRBJ2-7; TRBD1 aligns across 7 bases. Trimming cost V 5 bases and J 5 bases; bases outside gene matches: 12. Germline CDR1 and CDR2: SGHTA and FQGTGA. The CDR3 contains 15 residues. CDR3 region: CASSPLGGRNNEQYF. The CDR3 DNA is TGTGCCAGCAGCCCGTTAGGGGGCCGTAACAACGAGCAGTACTTC.

This chain uses TRBV5-6 with TRBJ2-3; TRBD2 matches 9 bases. This CDR3 region has 15 residues. Looked up from germline, CDR1 is SGHDT and CDR2 is YYEEEE. Trimming removed 9 bases from V and 5 bases from J; junction bases left unmatched: 13. CDR3 bases: TGTGCCACCGAGAGAAGGCGGGGGGGCAGAGATACGCAGTATTTT. Protein product: CATERRRGGRDTQYF.

This chain connects TRBV5-1 to TRBJ1-2, with D maybe TRBD1 (6 bases). The ends were cut back, 3 bases at V and 8 bases at J, with 20 bases in the middle. Germline lookup yields CDR1 SGHRS and CDR2 YFSETQ. This CDR3 has 15 residues. The CDR3 bases are TGCGCCAGCAGCTATCTCAATTGGGGGGCTGAGGGCTACACCTTC. Translated: CASSYLNWGAEGYTF.

The chain couples TRBV5-4 to TRBJ2-5; 7 bases fit TRBD1. Germline V CDR1 and CDR2: SGHNT, YYREEE (reference sequence). With V trimmed by 2 bases and J by 3 bases, 4 bases remained unmatched. There are 14 residues in the CDR3. In DNA, the CDR3 is TGTGCCAGCAGCTTAGAGACAGGGAAAGAGACCCAGTACTTC. Its protein is CASSLETGKETQYF.

V is TRBV6-1 and J is TRBJ1-3, with 7 nucleotides matching TRBD1. The CDR3 is made up of 14 amino acids. CDR1 and CDR2 (germline): MNHNS, SASEGT. With 8 bases clipped from V and 6 bases from J, the junction kept 10 bases outside the gene matches. The CDR3 here is CASRPGTAPNTIYF. The DNA of the CDR3 is TGTGCCAGCCGACCCGGGACAGCGCCAAACACCATATATTTT.

This rearrangement joins TRBV2 to TRBJ1-2; 7 bases fit TRBD1. The trim removed 1 base at V and 8 bases at J, leaving 13 bases unmatched. Germline CDR1 SNHLY, CDR2 FYNNEI. The CDR3 contains 16 residues. CDR3 coding DNA: TGTGCCAGCAGTGAAGGGACAGGCAGGCGAGTAGGGGGCTACACCTTC. It is translated as CASSEGTGRRVGGYTF.

For this clone: Mismatch with germline at one junction end may stem from a read error. The CDR3, as DNA: TGTGCCATCAGTGGTGCAGGCCGGGGGGAAAAACTGTTTTTT. Protein sequence: CAISGAGRGEKLFF. V gene TRBV6-5 combines with J gene TRBJ1-4, with D possibly TRBD1 on 5 matching bases. CDR1 and CDR2 from the germline V gene are MNHEY and SVGAGI. This CDR3 contains 14 residues.

The chain carries TRBV7-2 and TRBJ2-3; 10 bases match TRBD2. Germline values: CDR1 SGHTA, CDR2 FQGNSA. Trimming took 2 bases from V and 0 from J; bases not matched to a gene: 11. The CDR3 has 19 residues. The CDR3 protein is CASSLRGSGRWGSTDTQYF. The CDR3 bases are TGTGCCAGCAGCTTACGTGGTAGCGGGAGGTGGGGTAGCACAGATACGCAGTATTTT.

The J gene is TRBJ2-2, the V gene TRBV11-3; 9 positions match TRBD1. CDR3 length: 17 residues. Trimming cost V 5 bases and J 4 bases; bases outside gene matches: 11. Germline V gene lookup returns CDR1 SGHNT and CDR2 YENEEA. The CDR3 nucleotides read TGTGCCAGCAGCCTAAGTCTCGGGACAGGGAGCACCGGGGAGCTGTTTTTT. Encoded protein: CASSLSLGTGSTGELFF.

This chain links TRBV2 with TRBJ2-3, with TRBD2 matching over 12 bases. Losses at the gene ends were 7 bases for V and 5 bases for J; bases not matched to a gene: 7. CDR1 is SNHLY, CDR2 FYNNEI, per germline. The CDR3 covers 15 residues. CDR3 protein: CASIRTSGIGDTQYF. CDR3 DNA: TGTGCCAGCATTAGGACTAGCGGGATTGGAGATACGCAGTATTTT.

Sample share makes this clone medium-sized. V gene TRBV10-3 combines with J gene TRBJ2-7; 9 nucleotides line up with TRBD1. V lost 6 bases and J lost 3; bases outside the gene matches: 9. This CDR3 spans 15 amino acids. The germline V gene has CDR1 ENHRY and CDR2 SYGVKD. The CDR3 coding sequence is TGTGCCATCAGGGACCCGACAGGGGGGTTCTACGAGCAGTACTTC. Encoded protein: CAIRDPTGGFYEQYF.

V usage is TRBV7-9 and J usage is TRBJ2-5; D gene uncertain. V lost 1 base to trimming and J lost 3 bases, with 9 bases between them. CDR3 length: 14 amino acids. Per the germline V gene, CDR1 is SEHNR and CDR2 is FQNEAQ (reference sequence). This CDR3 reads CASSLDSIKETQYF. The CDR3 bases are TGTGCCAGCAGCTTAGATTCTATAAAAGAGACCCAGTACTTC.

The chain uses TRBV28 and TRBJ1-2, with TRBD1 matching 7 bases. The CDR3 contains 15 residues. Per germline, CDR1 MDHEN and CDR2 SYDVKM. The ends lost 4 bases at V and 3 bases at J; junction bases unmatched: 8. The CDR3 bases are TGTGCCAGCAGTTCCGGACAGGTGGGGGACTATGGCTACACCTTC. Its protein product is CASSSGQVGDYGYTF.

This chain connects TRBV27 to TRBJ1-1, with D hard to call. Looked up from germline, CDR1 is MNHEY and CDR2 is SMNVEV (reference sequence). Trimming cost V 7 bases and J 8 bases, with 14 bases left between them. This CDR3 spans 12 amino acids. CDR3 DNA sequence: TGTGCCAGCAAGAATCCCCTGAACGAAGCTTTCTTT. This sequence encodes CASKNPLNEAFF.

The chain uses TRBV14 and TRBJ2-2; D is unresolved. V was clipped by 3 bases and J by 0 bases, with 5 bases between them. Per the germline V gene, CDR1 is SGHDN and CDR2 is FVKESK. CDR3 size: 14 residues. In DNA form, the CDR3 reads TGTGCCAGCAGCCAGAAGTCGAACACCGGGGAGCTGTTTTTT. The encoded protein is CASSQKSNTGELFF. The full variable domain, rest sourced from reference TRBV14 and TRBJ2-2, is EAGVTQFPSHSVIEKGQTVTLRCDPISGHDNLYWYRRVMGKEIKFLLHFVKESKQDESGMPNNRFLAERTGGTYSTLKVQPAELEDSGVYFCASSQKSNTGELFFGEGSRLTVL.

This rearrangement joins TRBV10-3 to TRBJ2-1; D tentatively fits TRBD1 or TRBD2 (5 bases each). V was trimmed by 8 bases and J by 9 bases, leaving 17 bases between them. Germline V gene sequence: CDR1 ENHRY, CDR2 SYGVKD. This CDR3 region has 13 residues. In DNA, the CDR3 is TGTGCCATCGATTCCGGGACCGCTACTGAGCAGTTCTTC. Amino acids: CAIDSGTATEQFF.

The chain recombines TRBV5-6 with TRBJ2-2; the D is unclear. V shed 4 bases and J shed 6 bases, with 10 bases lying between them. Germline loops: CDR1 SGHDT, CDR2 YYEEEE. This CDR3 is 13 amino acids long. CDR3 in DNA: TGTGCCAGCAGCCCCACCTGGTCCGGGGAGCTGTTTTTT. Its translation is CASSPTWSGELFF.

The chain recombines TRBV6-6 with TRBJ2-7; 10 bases fit TRBD2. Losses at the gene ends were 8 bases for V and 2 bases for J; bases not matched to a gene: 6. The length of the CDR3 is 14 residues. In germline, CDR1 is MNHNY, CDR2 SVGAGI (reference sequence). In DNA, the CDR3 is TGTGCCAGCGGTCAGCGGGAGGGAGCCTACGAGCAGTACTTC. Translation gives CASGQREGAYEQYF.

There are a few counts of this clone. The genes are TRBV19 and TRBJ2-7; 8 nucleotides agree with TRBD2. The CDR3 has 14 residues. V dropped 8 bases and J dropped 1; count of bases not matched to a gene: 7. Germline V gene sequence: CDR1 LNHDA, CDR2 SQIVND (reference sequence). The CDR3 loop is CASGSGRLSYEQYF. DNA of the CDR3: TGTGCCAGTGGGAGCGGGAGATTGTCCTACGAGCAGTACTTC.

This clone appeared a few times. The same CDR3 also results from other DNA sequences found in this sample. The genes are TRBV28 and TRBJ1-2; D is ambiguous. Germline CDR1 reads MDHEN; CDR2 reads SYDVKM. CDR3 size: 12 residues. Trimming removed 2 bases at V and 2 bases at J, with 3 bases between. CDR3 residues: CASSLVNYGYTF. The CDR3 bases are TGTGCCAGCAGTTTAGTCAACTATGGCTACACCTTC.